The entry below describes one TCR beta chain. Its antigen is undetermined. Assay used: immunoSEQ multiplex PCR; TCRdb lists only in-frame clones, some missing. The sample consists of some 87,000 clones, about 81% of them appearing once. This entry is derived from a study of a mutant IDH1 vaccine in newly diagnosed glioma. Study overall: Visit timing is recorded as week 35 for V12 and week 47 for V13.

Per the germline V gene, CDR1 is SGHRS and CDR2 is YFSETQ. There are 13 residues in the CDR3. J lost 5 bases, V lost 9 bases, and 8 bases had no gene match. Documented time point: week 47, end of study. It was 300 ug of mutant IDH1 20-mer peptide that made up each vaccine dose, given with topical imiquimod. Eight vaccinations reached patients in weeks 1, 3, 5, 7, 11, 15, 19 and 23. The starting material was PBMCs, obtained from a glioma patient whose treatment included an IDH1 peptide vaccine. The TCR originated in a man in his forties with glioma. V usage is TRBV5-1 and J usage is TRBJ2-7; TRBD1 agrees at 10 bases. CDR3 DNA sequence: TGCGCCACCCAACCGGGACAGGGGCACGAGCAGTACTTC. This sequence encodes CATQPGQGHEQYF.